This TCR beta chain came from a study of CD8 T cells in Susac syndrome (dated by TCRdb to the late 2010s). Some background on the complete study: Repertoire sequencing was used to test whether CD8+ T cell activation and differentiation in Susac syndrome was antigen driven. The study compared CD8+ T cell repertoire clonality among 11 to 12 healthy donors, roughly 14 Susac syndrome patients and approximately 16 multiple sclerosis patients. The paper's findings and limits, for the study overall: The number of individuals in the TCR sequencing and HLA analysis was acknowledged as relatively small.

RNA was extracted with the RNeasy kit and 0.5 to 1 ug was reverse transcribed using random hexamers. The immunoSEQ multiplex PCR assay, which covers 54 Vbeta and 13 Jbeta segments, was used to amplify TCR beta CDR3 regions. To correct PCR amplification bias, a synthetic template baseline was used for both primer optimization and computational correction. The authors' pipeline ran thus. Reads were annotated to V, D and J genes per IMGT and analyzed with immunoSEQ Analyzer, keeping only productive sequences. Clonality was calculated as one minus the Shannon entropy normalized by log2 of the number of productive unique sequences. For each patient and control, public and private clones were evaluated among the 100 most prevalent clones. Clones were defined as Susac-specific if absent from the healthy and MS cohorts, from around 1,000 published viral clones and from other ImmuneACCESS disease sequences. TCRdb ran its own pipeline on the public reads, namely fastp trimming at Q25 and MiXCR clone calling, and kept in-frame beta chains. Rows matching on CDR3 protein sequence are summarized as one entry with the most common DNA and genes. The V and J calls come from TCRdb's annotation, not from the publication. Across this sample there are approximately 280,000 distinct CDR3 sequences, with approximately 84% seen only once. The ten largest clonotypes hold around 0.12% of the sample.

CDR1 MRHNA and CDR2 SNTAGT were looked up in the germline V gene. From V the trimming removes 8 bases and from J it removes 4 bases, while the gene matches leave 14 bases of the junction unaccounted for. From its cysteine to its phenylalanine, the CDR3 spans 17 amino acids. Only CDR3 DNA remains: 51 bases, in frame from the first base. High-throughput TCR beta sequencing profiled peripheral blood CD8+ and CD4+ T cells from healthy donors, Susac syndrome patients and multiple sclerosis patients. Multiple sclerosis controls were treatment-naive patients with stable or active relapsing-remitting disease fulfilling revised McDonald criteria. Bulk CD8+ and CD4+ T cells were purified by magnetic negative isolation, while CD8+ TEMRA cells were enriched using FACS. Blood was drawn into EDTA tubes, processed within 24 hours, and PBMCs were isolated by density gradient centrifugation. PBMCs intended for TCR sequencing were cryopreserved in liquid nitrogen and were subsequently thawed in a 37 degrees C water bath. Purity of sorted or isolated CD4+, CD8+ and CD8+ TEMRA cells was at least 90%.

A note on this clonotype: The specificity of this receptor is unknown. Within one base of it there is no much larger clone, and no base qualities were kept.

The clonotype comes from a human donor with multiple sclerosis. Sequenced input: CD8+ T cells from PBMCs. This chain joins TRBV6-4 to TRBJ1-3; 10 central nucleotides agree with TRBD1. The CDR3 in this case is CASQLPDRGPQGNTIYF. Read as DNA, the sequence is TGTGCCAGCCAATTGCCCGACAGGGGGCCGCAGGGAAACACCATATATTTT.